This T cell receptor beta chain was observed in a study of cytomegalovirus exposure and HLA in healthy donors. The study's findings and limits: Altogether, 150 or so TCR beta chains were recorded as cytomegalovirus-associated.

Method: immunoSEQ multiplex PCR; TCRdb's copy keeps in-frame clones and lacks some. The data contain fewer than 120,000 clones, roughly 87% of them singletons. The V segment lost 3 bases and the J segment 6 bases; nucleotides outside the gene matches: 5. This CDR3 has 13 residues. CDR1 and CDR2 from the germline V gene are SGHDT and YYEEEE. On this clone: What it recognizes is unknown.

This clonotype was sampled from a woman between 18 and 29 years old in good health and CMV-seronegative. Specimen: PBMCs. The V call is TRBV5-6, the J call TRBJ1-2; 7 nucleotides agree with TRBD1. The CDR3 region is CASSSRDSHGYTF. DNA for the CDR3: TGTGCCAGCAGCTCGAGGGACAGCCATGGCTACACCTTC.